This T cell receptor beta chain originates from a study of post-analysis software for immune sequencing data. Study-wide background: The cohort encompassed relapsing-remitting, secondary progressive and progressive-relapsing multiple sclerosis disease courses.

Researchers reported that TCR beta cDNA libraries carried unique molecular identifiers. The yield from roughly 1 to 10 million T cells was roughly 500,000 cDNA molecules in total. TCRdb re-called the PCR reads through MiXCR, storing one row per CDR3 protein. The sample has about 430,000 distinct CDR3 sequences, approximately 42% seen once. Trimming removed 0 bases from V and 0 bases from J, with 10 bases in between. Germline V gene sequence: CDR1 SGDLS, CDR2 YYNGEE. This CDR3 region has 16 residues. Overall study findings and caveats: Four or five TRBV segments were significantly more frequent in patients than in controls. TRBV5-6, TRBV5-1 and TRBV20-1 were among these segments.

On this clonotype itself: What it binds is not known. A single base separates this from a much larger clone, so it may be a read error.

Sequencing input: blood. This TCR came from a girl aged 2 to 10 with multiple sclerosis. The chain recombines TRBV9 with TRBJ2-1, with D perhaps TRBD2 (6 bases). The CDR3 loop is CASSVVSGVSYNEQFF. As DNA, the CDR3 is TGTGCCAGCAGCGTAGTGTCGGGGGTCTCCTACAATGAGCAGTTCTTC.